This T cell receptor (beta chain) came from a study of cytomegalovirus exposure and HLA in healthy donors. Each donor was nominally healthy when sampled (though unrecorded immune exposures were likely). PCR involved 60 Vbeta and 13 Jbeta primers. Source study methods: Unique TCR beta chains totaled some 78 million in a later count, with around 11 million of them shared. Profiled with immunoSEQ multiplex PCR; TCRdb holds only in-frame clones, not every one. V and J calls and clone size are those listed in that table; D and trimming were worked out from the DNA. The table lists 200,000 to 250,000 clones, roughly four fifths of them singletons, with 1.2% to 1.5% in the top ten. Regarding the study as a whole: The study had only CMV serostatus as immune exposure information. Roughly even sequencing depth across donors was the assumption behind the presence/absence analyses.

Germline V gene lookup returns CDR1 SGHTS and CDR2 YDEGEE. This CDR3 has 15 amino acids. J gave up 1 base and V 1 base, and 5 bases lay outside the gene matches. Note on this clone: Its antigen is unidentified.

The TCR was taken from a girl aged 10-17 years in good health and CMV-seronegative. The V gene is TRBV5-8, the J gene TRBJ2-7, with 7 bases aligning to TRBD1. Sequencing used PBMCs. For the CDR3, the DNA is TGTGCCAGCAGCTTGTCAGGGGGACATTCCTACGAGCAGTACTTC. It codes for CASSLSGGHSYEQYF. Full variable domain (outside the CDR3, taken from reference TRBV5-8 and TRBJ2-7): EAGVTQSPTHLIKTRGQQATLRCSPISGHTSVYWYQQALGLGLQFLLWYDEGEERNRGNFPPRFSGRQFPNYSSELNVNALELEDSALYLCASSLSGGHSYEQYFGPGTRLTVT.